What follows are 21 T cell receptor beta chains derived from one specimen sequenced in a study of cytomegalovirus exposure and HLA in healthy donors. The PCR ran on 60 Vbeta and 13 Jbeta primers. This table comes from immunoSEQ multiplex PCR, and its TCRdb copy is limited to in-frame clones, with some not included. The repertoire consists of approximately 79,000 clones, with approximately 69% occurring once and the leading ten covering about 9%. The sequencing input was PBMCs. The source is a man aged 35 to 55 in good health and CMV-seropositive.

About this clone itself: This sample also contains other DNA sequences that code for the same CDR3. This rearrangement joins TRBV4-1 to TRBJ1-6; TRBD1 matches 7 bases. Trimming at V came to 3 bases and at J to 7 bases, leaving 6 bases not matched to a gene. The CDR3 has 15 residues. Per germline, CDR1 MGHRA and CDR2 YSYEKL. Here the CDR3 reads CASSHTGDANSPLHF. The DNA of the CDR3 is TGCGCCAGCAGCCATACAGGGGATGCCAATTCACCCCTCCACTTT.

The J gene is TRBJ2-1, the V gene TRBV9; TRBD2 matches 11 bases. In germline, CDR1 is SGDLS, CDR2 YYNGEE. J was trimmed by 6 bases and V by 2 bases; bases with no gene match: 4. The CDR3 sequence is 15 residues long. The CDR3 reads CASSVGSGGANEQFF. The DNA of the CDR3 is TGTGCCAGCAGCGTTGGTAGCGGGGGGGCCAATGAGCAGTTCTTC.

CDR3 bases: TGTGCCAGCAGCGTACCGGGACAGCCTGAAGCTTTCTTT. It encodes CASSVPGQPEAFF. This sequence joins TRBV11-2 and TRBJ1-1; 7 bases fit TRBD1. The CDR3 is 13 residues long. CDR1 and CDR2 (germline): SGHAT, FQNNGV. The J segment lost 6 bases and the V segment lost 5 bases, leaving 6 bases of the junction unmatched. Combining the CDR3 with reference TRBV11-2 and TRBJ1-1 gives the whole variable domain EAGVAQSPRYKIIEKRQSVAFWCNPISGHATLYWYQQILGQGPKLLIQFQNNGVVDDSQLPKDRFSAERLKGVDSTLKIQPAKLEDSAVYLCASSVPGQPEAFFGQGTRLTVV.

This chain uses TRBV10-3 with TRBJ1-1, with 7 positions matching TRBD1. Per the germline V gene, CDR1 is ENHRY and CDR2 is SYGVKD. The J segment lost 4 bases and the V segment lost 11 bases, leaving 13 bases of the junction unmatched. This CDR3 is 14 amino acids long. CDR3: CAALAGSGGTEAFF. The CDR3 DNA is TGTGCCGCCCTCGCAGGGTCAGGGGGCACTGAAGCTTTCTTT.

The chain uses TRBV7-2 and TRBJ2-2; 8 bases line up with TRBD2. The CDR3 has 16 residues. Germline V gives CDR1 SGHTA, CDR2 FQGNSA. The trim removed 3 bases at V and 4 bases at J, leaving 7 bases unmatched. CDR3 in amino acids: CASSFDGGAVTGELFF. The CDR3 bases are TGTGCCAGCAGCTTTGACGGGGGGGCTGTCACCGGGGAGCTGTTTTTT.

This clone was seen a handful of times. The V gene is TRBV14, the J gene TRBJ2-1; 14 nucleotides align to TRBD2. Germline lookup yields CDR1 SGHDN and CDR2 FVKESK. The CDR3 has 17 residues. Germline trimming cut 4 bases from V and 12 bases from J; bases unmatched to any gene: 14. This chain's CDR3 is CASSPGTSGSYVYGQFF. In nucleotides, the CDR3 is TGTGCCAGCAGCCCCGGGACTAGCGGGAGCTACGTTTATGGGCAGTTCTTC.

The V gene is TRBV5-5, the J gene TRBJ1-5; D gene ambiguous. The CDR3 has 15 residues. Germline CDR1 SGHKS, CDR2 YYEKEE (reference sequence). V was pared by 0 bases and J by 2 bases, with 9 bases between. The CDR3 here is CASSLDGVGNQPQHF. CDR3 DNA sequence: TGTGCCAGCAGCTTGGACGGGGTGGGCAATCAGCCCCAGCATTTT.

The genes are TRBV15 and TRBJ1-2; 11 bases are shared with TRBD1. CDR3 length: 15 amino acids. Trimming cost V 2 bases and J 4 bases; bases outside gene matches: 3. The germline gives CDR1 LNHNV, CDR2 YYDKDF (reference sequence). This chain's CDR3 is CATSRSGTGGYGYTF. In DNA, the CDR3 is TGTGCCACCAGCAGATCCGGGACAGGGGGCTATGGCTACACCTTC.

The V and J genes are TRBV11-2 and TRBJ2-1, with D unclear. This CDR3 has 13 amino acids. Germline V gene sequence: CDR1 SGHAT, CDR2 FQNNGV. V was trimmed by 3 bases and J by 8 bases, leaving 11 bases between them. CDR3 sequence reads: CASSFTVEDEQFF. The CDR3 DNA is TGTGCCAGCAGCTTTACTGTTGAGGATGAGCAGTTCTTC.

Here the CDR3 DNA reads TGTGCCAGCAGTTTCAACCTAGGGGACACCAGTTCTTACGAGCAGTACTTC. Residues: CASSFNLGDTSSYEQYF. This chain uses TRBV28 with TRBJ2-7; tentatively, D is TRBD1 (6 bases). The CDR3 length is 17 residues. Trimming removed 3 bases from V and 4 bases from J, with 22 bases in between. Germline CDR1 is MDHEN and CDR2 is SYDVKM.

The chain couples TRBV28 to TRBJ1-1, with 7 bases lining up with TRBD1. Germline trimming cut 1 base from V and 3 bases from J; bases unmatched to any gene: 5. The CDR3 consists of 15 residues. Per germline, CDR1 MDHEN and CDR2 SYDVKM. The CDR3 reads CASSLLGTEDTEAFF. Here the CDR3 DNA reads TGTGCCAGCAGTTTATTAGGGACAGAGGACACTGAAGCTTTCTTT.

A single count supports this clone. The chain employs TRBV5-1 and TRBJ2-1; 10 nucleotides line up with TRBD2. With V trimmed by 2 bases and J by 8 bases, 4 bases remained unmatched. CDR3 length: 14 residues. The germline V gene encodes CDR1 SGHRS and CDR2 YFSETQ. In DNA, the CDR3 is TGCGCCAGCAGCTTAATAGCGGGGGGCGATGAGCAGTTCTTC. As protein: CASSLIAGGDEQFF.

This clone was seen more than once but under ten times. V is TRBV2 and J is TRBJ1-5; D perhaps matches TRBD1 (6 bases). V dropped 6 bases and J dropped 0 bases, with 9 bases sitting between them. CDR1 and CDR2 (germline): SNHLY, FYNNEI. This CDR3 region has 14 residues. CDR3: CASRGTYSNQPQHF. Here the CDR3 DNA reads TGTGCCAGCAGGGGGACATATAGCAATCAGCCCCAGCATTTT.

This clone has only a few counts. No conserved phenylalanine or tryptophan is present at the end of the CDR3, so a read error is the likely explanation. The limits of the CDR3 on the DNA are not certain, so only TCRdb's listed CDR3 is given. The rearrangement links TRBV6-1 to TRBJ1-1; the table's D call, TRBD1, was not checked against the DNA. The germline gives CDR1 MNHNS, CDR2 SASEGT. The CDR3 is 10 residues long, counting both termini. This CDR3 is CASRGDGQDV.

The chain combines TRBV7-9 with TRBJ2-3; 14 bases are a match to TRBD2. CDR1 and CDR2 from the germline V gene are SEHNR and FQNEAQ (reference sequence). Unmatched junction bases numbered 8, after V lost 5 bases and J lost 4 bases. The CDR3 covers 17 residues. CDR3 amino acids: CASSDRLAGGPADTQYF. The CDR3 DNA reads TGTGCCAGCAGCGACCGACTAGCGGGGGGGCCCGCAGATACGCAGTATTTT.

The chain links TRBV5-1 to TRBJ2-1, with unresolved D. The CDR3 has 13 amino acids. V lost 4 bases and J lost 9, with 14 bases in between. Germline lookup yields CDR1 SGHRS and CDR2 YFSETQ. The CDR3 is CASSVATVAEQFF. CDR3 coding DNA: TGCGCCAGCAGCGTAGCAACGGTAGCTGAGCAGTTCTTC.

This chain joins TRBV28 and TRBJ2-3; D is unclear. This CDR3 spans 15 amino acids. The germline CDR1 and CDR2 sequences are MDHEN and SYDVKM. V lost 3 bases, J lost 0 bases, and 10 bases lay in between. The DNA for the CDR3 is TGTGCCAGCAGTTTGACGCGGCCTAGCACAGATACGCAGTATTTT. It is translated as CASSLTRPSTDTQYF.

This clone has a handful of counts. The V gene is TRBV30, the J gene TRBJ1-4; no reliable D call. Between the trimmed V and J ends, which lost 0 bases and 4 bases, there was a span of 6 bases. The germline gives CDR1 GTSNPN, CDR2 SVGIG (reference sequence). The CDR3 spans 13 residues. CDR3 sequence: CAWSVRVNEKLFF. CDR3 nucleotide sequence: TGTGCCTGGAGTGTACGGGTTAATGAAAAACTGTTTTTT.

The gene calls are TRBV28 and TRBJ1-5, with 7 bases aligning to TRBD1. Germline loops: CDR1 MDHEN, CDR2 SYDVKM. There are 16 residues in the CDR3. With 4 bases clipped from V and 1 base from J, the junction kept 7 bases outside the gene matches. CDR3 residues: CASSYLTDRSNQPQHF. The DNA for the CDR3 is TGTGCCAGCAGTTACCTAACGGACAGGAGCAATCAGCCCCAGCATTTT.

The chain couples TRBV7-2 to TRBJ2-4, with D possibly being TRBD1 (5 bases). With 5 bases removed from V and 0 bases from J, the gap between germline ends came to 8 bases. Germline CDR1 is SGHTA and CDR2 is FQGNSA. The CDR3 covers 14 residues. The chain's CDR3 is CASSPQGAKNIQYF. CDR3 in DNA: TGTGCCAGCAGCCCCCAGGGAGCCAAAAACATTCAGTACTTC.

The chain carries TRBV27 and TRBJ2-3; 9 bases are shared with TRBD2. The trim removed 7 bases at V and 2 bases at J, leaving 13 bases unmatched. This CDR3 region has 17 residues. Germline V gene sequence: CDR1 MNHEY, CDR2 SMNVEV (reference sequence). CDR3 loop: CASKGGSGGFLTDTQYF. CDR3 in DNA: TGTGCCAGCAAAGGGGGTAGCGGGGGCTTTCTCACAGATACGCAGTATTTT.